This T cell receptor (beta chain) came from a study of Ad26.COV2.S vaccination and SARS-CoV-2 variants (dated by TCRdb to the early 2020s). About the full investigation: Vaccine-arm donors were drawn from COV1001, a multicentre, randomized, double-blind, placebo-controlled phase I-IIa trial of Ad26.COV2.S in healthy adults. Investigators did not know the trial group allocation while performing experiments and assessing outcomes. Ad26.COV2.S was administered intramuscularly at a dose of 5x10^10 or 1x10^11 viral particles, either as one shot or as two shots given 56 days apart. The TCR-sequenced set comprised approximately 32 samples: around 20 Ad26.COV2.S vaccine recipients, 5 placebo recipients and 8 SARS-CoV-2 convalescent individuals. TCRbeta repertoire sequencing was used to assess the specificity and breadth of SARS-CoV-2-reactive T cell receptors after Ad26.COV2.S vaccination. Trial participants were randomized into five groups of five: low-dose or high-dose Ad26.COV2.S given once or twice, or placebo on both occasions.

CDR1 SEHNR and CDR2 FQNEAQ are derived from the germline V gene (reference sequence). From its cysteine to its phenylalanine, the CDR3 spans 14 amino acids. The read is trimmed to its CDR3 DNA, 42 bases read in frame from base 1. V is cut by 3 bases and J by 1 base, and the space between the germline ends is 10 bases. The immunoSEQ Assay was the method used to sequence TCRbeta CDR3 regions. After extraction, genomic DNA underwent amplification by bias-controlled multiplex PCR, followed by high-throughput sequencing. From the authors' description of their analysis: Collapsing and filtering of sequences were performed to quantify the absolute abundance of each unique TCRbeta CDR3 region. T cell fraction was estimated by normalizing TCRbeta template counts to usable DNA, which was measured by amplifying reference genes present in all nucleated cells. Repertoire TCRs were annotated as SARS-CoV-2-specific when V gene, CDR3 amino acid sequence and J gene were exactly matched to a known reactive TCR set. MIRA supplied the reference SARS-CoV-2 TCR set, which was filtered for enrichment in COVID-19-positive ImmuneCODE repertoires so that public or cross-reactive TCRs were removed. Using the MIRA antigens, annotated TCRs were further analysed by specific ORF or by position within an ORF. Depth was the summed frequency of annotated unique rearrangements, while breadth was defined as annotated unique rearrangements over total unique productive rearrangements. Two-sided Wilcoxon rank-sum tests were applied when comparing TCR breadth between groups. TCRdb mirrors the immuneACCESS table, restricted to in-frame sequences. Some clones are absent from its copies; in checked studies, under half trace to an unresolved V gene, and the reason for the others is unknown. V and J calls and clone size are as listed in that table; D and trimming were resolved from the DNA. Present in this sample are hundreds of thousands of clones, about 87% of which were seen just once. Around 6.4% of the sample rests with the top ten.

As to this clone: The antigen it recognizes is unknown. No base quality values were provided; no much bigger clone lies one nucleotide off.

Study-level results and caveats: Substantial breadth of spike-specific CD8+ and CD4+ T cell responses was reported after vaccination. The study was not powered to compare responses between vaccine doses or regimens. The authors noted that total T cell responses may have been underestimated by the TCR breadth and depth analyses. Compared with placebo recipients, Ad26.COV2.S recipients showed higher spike-specific TCR breadth (P = 0.0014). Vaccine and placebo recipients had comparable non-spike TCR breadth, which fits with the vaccine containing only spike.

The treatment or condition label, read with the paper, signifies: 15 to 20 received Ad26.COV2.S at low or high dose, single or two shots; 5 received placebo; per-sample allocation not given. For vaccine and placebo recipients, repertoires were sequenced using samples collected on day 63 after the first injection. Cohort 1b enrolled around 23 adults aged 18-55 years at a single site in Boston, USA, between 29 July and 7 August 2020. Ad26.COV2.S consisted of a replication-incompetent adenovirus type 26 vector by which a prefusion-stabilized SARS-CoV-2 spike protein from the original Wuhan strain was expressed.

This TCR was recovered from a person aged 18-65 years who received the Ad26.COV2.S COVID-19 vaccine or a placebo. Specimen: peripheral blood, collected in a trial of Ad26.COV2.S vaccine versus placebo. Recombination connected TRBV7-9 to TRBJ2-7, with the D segment identity uncertain. The nucleotide sequence is TGTGCCAGCAGCTTGGACGGTATATCCTACGAGCAGTACTTC. The translation is CASSLDGISYEQYF. Full variable domain (CDR3 extended with the reference TRBV7-9 and TRBJ2-7 proteins): DTGVSQNPRHKITKRGQNVTFRCDPISEHNRLYWYRQTLGQGPEFLTYFQNEAQLEKSRLLSDRFSAERPKGSFSTLEIQRTEQGDSAMYLCASSLDGISYEQYFGPGTRLTVT.